One T cell receptor beta chain is described in this entry. The data stem from a study of blood T cell repertoires in COVID-19. Study as a whole: Acute and convalescent COVID-19 specimens originated in the United States, Italy and Spain.

Trimming took 5 bases from V and 0 from J; bases not matched to a gene: 2. Per germline, CDR1 MNHEY and CDR2 SMNVEV (reference sequence). This CDR3 is 14 amino acids long. Per the original methods: Reference gene primer amplification in the assay estimated nucleated cell counts. Sequencing used immunoSEQ multiplex PCR; TCRdb keeps in-frame clones, though not all of them. For V, J and clone size, that table is used; D and trimming come from the DNA. The sample consists of some 250,000 clones, under 90% of them appearing once. The receptor was derived from a young woman with acute or convalescent COVID-19. What was sequenced was peripheral blood. The J gene is TRBJ2-7, the V gene TRBV27, with 9 bases lining up with TRBD2. The DNA for the CDR3 is TGTGCCAGCAGTAGACTAGCGGCCTCCTACGAGCAGTACTTC. Amino acid sequence: CASSRLAASYEQYF.